The table lists the clone carrying this TCR beta chain with a few counts. Its antigen remains unidentified. Whole-study results and caveats: Whole repertoires were not studied in the larger cohort, only one V-J beta rearrangement. In terms of TCR gene usage, tumor memory CD4+ T cells clustered together with blood and lymph node memory CD4+ cells, as well as with lymph node naive CD4+ cells. Tumor-infiltrating Treg TCR alpha and beta sequences overlapped most with tumor naive CD4+ T cells, then blood naive.

Tregs were sorted as CD4+CD25+CD127-/low cells. Full-length variable regions came from constant-region reverse primers plus semi-nested Nested Universal Primer A PCR. Using its own MiXCR run on the 5' RACE reads, TCRdb lists one record per CDR3 protein. The sample yields 50,000 to 70,000 distinct CDR3 sequences, less than 25% seen once. The CDR3 spans 15 residues. Germline lookup yields CDR1 SNHLY and CDR2 FYNNEI. The trim removed 2 bases at V and 6 bases at J, leaving 5 bases unmatched. The material sequenced was tumor-infiltrating Tregs sorted from the breast tumor. J is TRBJ2-1 and V is TRBV2; 9 bases map to TRBD2. The receptor's source is a female donor with breast cancer. The CDR3, as DNA: TGTGCCAGCAGTGAAACCCGGACTAGCGCCAATGAGCAGTTCTTC. The encoded protein is CASSETRTSANEQFF.